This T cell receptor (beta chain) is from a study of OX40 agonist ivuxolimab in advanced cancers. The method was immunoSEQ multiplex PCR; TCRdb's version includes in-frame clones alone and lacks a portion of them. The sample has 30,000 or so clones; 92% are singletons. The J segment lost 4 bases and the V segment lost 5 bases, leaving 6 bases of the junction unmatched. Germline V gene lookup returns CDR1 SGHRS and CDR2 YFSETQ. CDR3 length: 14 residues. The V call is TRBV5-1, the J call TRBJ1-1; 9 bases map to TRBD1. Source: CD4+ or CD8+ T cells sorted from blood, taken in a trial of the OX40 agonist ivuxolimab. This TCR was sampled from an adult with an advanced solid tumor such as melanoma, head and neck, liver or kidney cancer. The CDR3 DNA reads TGCGCCAGCAGATATCCGGGACAGGGCACTGAAGCTTTCTTT. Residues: CASRYPGQGTEAFF.